The rows below give T cell receptor beta chains drawn from one sample of a study of response to subunit inactivated influenza vaccine. Via MiXCR, TCRdb re-called the RT-PCR reads, giving one row per CDR3 protein. The table shows 170,000 or so distinct CDR3 sequences, with about 10% occurring only once. This material consisted of CD8+ T cells sorted from PBMCs, taken roughly 24 months after vaccination. The receptors stem from a man between 45 and 75 years old who received an inactivated influenza vaccine. Both conserved end residues are part of each CDR3. The order of the fields is J gene, V gene, D gene, clone size, CDR3 DNA, CDR3 protein. The D gene is left open where the match is weak. Clone size is shown for a subset of rows, as once, few, many or a class of expanded clone.

>TRBJ1-2|TRBV4-3|TRBD1|few
TGCGCCAGCAGCCAAGCGGGACAGCTGGCCCTTGGCTACACCTTC
CASSQAGQLALGYTF
>TRBJ1-2|TRBV3-1|.|many
TGTGCCAGCAGCCAAGATCGGGGTAAAACCCCCACCTTC
CASSQDRGKTPTF
>TRBJ2-7|TRBV6-1|.|.
TGTGCCAGCAGTGCCCCTGTTGGGTCCCGCAACGAGCAGTACTTC
CASSAPVGSRNEQYF
>TRBJ2-1|TRBV5-1|.|.
TGCGCCAGCAGCTTTAGTAGCTCTGAGCAGTTCTTC
CASSFSSSEQFF
>TRBJ2-3|TRBV7-9|.|few
TGTGCCAGCATGGGGAGCACGCAGTATTTT
CASMGSTQYF
>TRBJ2-3|TRBV9|.|few
TGTGCCAGCAGCTCGGGACAAGGCCCCACAGATACGCAGTATTTT
CASSSGQGPTDTQYF
>TRBJ2-6|TRBV9|.|many
TGTGCCAGCACCATTGGGGGAGGTGCTTCTGGGGCCAACGTCCTGACTTTC
CASTIGGGASGANVLTF
>TRBJ2-3|TRBV9|.|many
TGTGCCAGCAGCGTAGGCGGAGAAAACACAGATACGCAGTATTTT
CASSVGGENTDTQYF
>TRBJ2-3|TRBV29-1|TRBD1|.
TGCAGCACCCGCACAGGGGGCGCGGATACGCAGTATTTT
CSTRTGGADTQYF
>TRBJ2-3|TRBV4-3|.|few
TGCGCCAGCAGCCAAGATCGGGGGGCGCGAGATACGCAGTATTTT
CASSQDRGARDTQYF
>TRBJ1-2|TRBV7-6|.|few
TGTGCCAGCAGCTTAGGAGGAGGATTTGGCAGGATGATTCCTAACTATGGCTACACCTTC
CASSLGGGFGRMIPNYGYTF
>TRBJ2-1|TRBV12-3/TRBV12-4|TRBD2|few
TGTGCCAGCAGCACTCGGACTAGCGGGGGCCCCTACAATGAGCAGTTCTTC
CASSTRTSGGPYNEQFF
>TRBJ2-4|TRBV28|TRBD2|few
TGTGCCAGCAGTTTGTGGCGGGAGATAGCCAAAAACATTCAGTACTTC
CASSLWREIAKNIQYF
>TRBJ2-5|TRBV20-1|TRBD2|few
TGCAGTGCTAGAAAGCCGGGACTAGCGGTCCAAGAGACCCAGTACTTC
CSARKPGLAVQETQYF
>TRBJ2-3|TRBV30|.|many
TGTGCCTGGAGCCAACTGGGGGGAGATACGCAGTATTTT
CAWSQLGGDTQYF
>TRBJ1-2|TRBV25-1|.|few
TGTGCCAGCAGTACTGCTTTAACTGGCTACACCTTC
CASSTALTGYTF
>TRBJ1-1|TRBV6-5|.|.
TGTGCCAGCAGGGTCTCTGGGACTGAAGCTTTCTTT
CASRVSGTEAFF
>TRBJ2-5|TRBV7-9|.|few
TGTGCCAGCAGCTTAAGGGTTTCGTACCAAGAGACCCAGTACTTC
CASSLRVSYQETQYF
>TRBJ2-1|TRBV5-1|TRBD2|.
TGCGCCAGCAGTCTTGTGACTAGCGGAGCGAATGAGCAGTTCTTC
CASSLVTSGANEQFF
>TRBJ2-7|TRBV24-1|TRBD2|.
TGTGCCACCAGTGATTCAGCCAGCGGGAGGGGCTACGAGCAGTACTTC
CATSDSASGRGYEQYF
>TRBJ2-1|TRBV29-1|.|.
TGCAGCGTTGAAGGTCTTTCCATGAGCTCCTACAATGAGCAGTTCTTC
CSVEGLSMSSYNEQFF
>TRBJ1-1|TRBV9|.|.
TGTGCCAGCAGCGCCCGTACGGACACTGAAGCTTTCTTT
CASSARTDTEAFF
>TRBJ2-5|TRBV20-1|.|.
TGCAGTGCTAGAGTCGAACCCAGGGACCTACGGCAAGAGACCCAGTACTTC
CSARVEPRDLRQETQYF
>TRBJ2-1|TRBV7-9|.|.
TGTGCCAGCAGCTTAGTAGTCGGGGCCAGCTACAATGAGCAGTTCTTC
CASSLVVGASYNEQFF
>TRBJ2-1|TRBV11-2|.|.
TGTGCCAGCAGCTTAGACGGCGGCAGGGGAGCTCGGGAGCAGTTCTTC
CASSLDGGRGAREQFF
>TRBJ2-1|TRBV7-2|TRBD2|many
TGTGCCAGCAGCTTAGCCGGGACTACCGACAATGAGCAGTTCTTC
CASSLAGTTDNEQFF
>TRBJ2-7|TRBV20-1|.|.
TGCAGTGCTAGAGATCCTCGGACCTCCTACGAGCAGTACTTC
CSARDPRTSYEQYF
>TRBJ2-7|TRBV5-1|.|.
TGCGCCAGCAGCCCTTGGATGGACACTACCCTGGAGCAGTACTTC
CASSPWMDTTLEQYF
>TRBJ2-6|TRBV12-3/TRBV12-4|TRBD2|.
TGTGCCAGCAGTTATCTACCGGGGGGCTCTGGGGCCAACGTCCTGACTTTC
CASSYLPGGSGANVLTF
>TRBJ1-2|TRBV29-1|.|many
TGCAGCTTTTTACCGGACGGTAACTATGGCTACACCTTC
CSFLPDGNYGYTF
>TRBJ2-2|TRBV7-3|TRBD1|few
TGTGCCAGCAGCTTAAGGACAGGGTCGAGCACCGGGGAGCTGTTTTTT
CASSLRTGSSTGELFF
>TRBJ1-1|TRBV5-1|.|.
TGCGCCAGCAGGACCTCGAACACTGAAGCTTTCTTT
CASRTSNTEAFF
>TRBJ2-1|TRBV9|.|many
TGTGCCAGCAGCGTAGGGTACAATGAGCAGTTCTTC
CASSVGYNEQFF
>TRBJ2-5|TRBV2|TRBD1|.
TGTGCCAGCAGTGGGGACCGGGACAGGGGGGACTGGCAAGAGACCCAGTACTTC
CASSGDRDRGDWQETQYF
>TRBJ2-3|TRBV11-2|TRBD2|.
TGTGCCAGCAGCTTAGCCGGCGGGGGGCTCTCAGATACGCAGTATTTT
CASSLAGGGLSDTQYF
>TRBJ2-3|TRBV4-3|.|many
TGCGCCAGCAGCCAAGAGGCGGTACGCACAGATACGCAGTATTTT
CASSQEAVRTDTQYF
>TRBJ2-1|TRBV7-2|.|.
TGTGCCAGCAGCTTAATTATGTGGGCGGGCATGCTCAATGAGCAGTTCTTC
CASSLIMWAGMLNEQFF
>TRBJ2-3|TRBV27|.|.
TGTGCCAGCAGTTTAGACGGAGGGCCCTTCACAGATACGCAGTATTTT
CASSLDGGPFTDTQYF
>TRBJ1-5|TRBV7-2|.|.
TGTGCCAGCAGCTTAGGGAGGGAAGCGCCCCAGCATTTT
CASSLGREAPQHF
>TRBJ2-2|TRBV12-3/TRBV12-4|TRBD1|.
TGTGCCAGCAGTTTATGGGACAGGGTTACCGGGGAGCTGTTTTTT
CASSLWDRVTGELFF
>TRBJ2-3|TRBV6-5|.|.
TGTGCCAGCAGTTACTCGGGGGGGCGGGAATTAGATACGCAGTATTTT
CASSYSGGRELDTQYF
>TRBJ2-7|TRBV28|TRBD1|few
TGTGCCAGCAGAACGCGACACAGGGGGCATCTGGGAGAGCAGTACTTC
CASRTRHRGHLGEQYF
>TRBJ2-2|TRBV4-3|.|.
TGCGCCAGCCGAAAGGGGGGGGCGGTCACCGGGGAGCTGTTTTTT
CASRKGGAVTGELFF
>TRBJ2-3|TRBV7-8|TRBD2|.
TGTGCCAGCAGCTTCCCGACTAGCGGTCGCACAGATACGCAGTATTTT
CASSFPTSGRTDTQYF
>TRBJ2-4|TRBV4-2|TRBD2|many
TGTGCCAGCAGCCAAGGACTAGCGGGAGACAAAAACATTCAGTACTTC
CASSQGLAGDKNIQYF